This T cell receptor beta chain is from a study of blood T cell repertoires in COVID-19 (dated by TCRdb to about 2020). Study-wide context: Samples covering the acute and convalescent phases of COVID-19 were provided by collaborators in the United States, Italy and Spain. A de-identified subject ID, COVID-19 status, age in years and sex were almost always included in the sample metadata. HLA class I and class II types, where available, came from metadata supplied by the sample provider rather than from assay-based typing. The samples were drawn from two sources: the first 160 participants of the ongoing ImmuneRACE study, and about 1,300 subjects contributed by 6 global collaborators. The material from the prospective study consisted of cDNA or gDNA derived from T cells, B-cell-depleted T cells, or PBMCs. Subjects who had been exposed to COVID-19, were actively infected with it, or had recovered from it provided the deeply sampled blood TCRbeta repertoires that made up the dataset. The repertoires were made available in a free public database intended to serve as a resource for research on the immune response to SARS-CoV-2. What the work shows at the level of the full study, not this receptor alone: The quantity of clinical and demographic metadata differed by source and by participant and was supplied without curation.

A remark on this clone: Its antigen is not yet known. No much larger clone is present one base from it, and per-base qualities are unavailable.

Measured from the cysteine to the phenylalanine, the CDR3 is 15 residues long. The CDR3 DNA has 45 bases and is translated from base 1. Sequences SQVTM (CDR1) and ANQGSEA (CDR2) are obtained from the germline V gene. The germline ends are 16 bases apart after V is trimmed by 3 bases and J by 5 bases. The immunoSEQ Assay, a bias-controlled multiplex PCR, was used to amplify TCRbeta CDR3 regions from genomic DNA. The authors' analysis ran thus. Within the assay, amplification of reference gene primers was used to estimate how many nucleated cells each sample contained. Sequence reads were collapsed and filtered to measure the absolute abundance of every unique TCRbeta CDR3 rearrangement. For each sample, productive Simpson clonality was calculated as the square root of Simpson's diversity index over productive rearrangements. Sourced from immuneACCESS, this table was stored by TCRdb with only in-frame sequences that have V and J called. A share of the clones is absent; for the studies checked, an unresolved V gene accounts for under half, and the remainder has no known explanation. V and J calls and clone size are as listed in that table; D and trimming were resolved from the DNA. The sample table records about 73,000 clones; about 79% of these occur just once. The biggest ten clones account for roughly 4% of the sample.

Each collaborating institution followed its own protocols to collect whole blood in K2EDTA tubes. Collaborator samples were shipped for TCRbeta analysis as frozen whole blood, isolated PBMCs, or DNA extracted from either sample type. The sequence was obtained from a woman in her sixties with acute or convalescent COVID-19. This chain joins TRBV29-1 to TRBJ1-4; TRBD1 is a possible D gene, resting on 6 matching bases. The material sequenced was peripheral blood. The CDR3 region reads CSVDVSGQGNEKLFF. The DNA is TGCAGCGTTGATGTATCGGGGCAGGGGAATGAAAAACTGTTTTTT.